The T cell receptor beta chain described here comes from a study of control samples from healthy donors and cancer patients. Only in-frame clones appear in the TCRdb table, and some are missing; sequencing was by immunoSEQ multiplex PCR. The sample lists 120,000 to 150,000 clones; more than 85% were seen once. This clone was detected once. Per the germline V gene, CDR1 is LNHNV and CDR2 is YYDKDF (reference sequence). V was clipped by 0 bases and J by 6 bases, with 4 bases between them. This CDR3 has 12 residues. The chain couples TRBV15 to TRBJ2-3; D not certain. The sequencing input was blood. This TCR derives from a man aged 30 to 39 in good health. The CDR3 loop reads CATSREGDTQYF. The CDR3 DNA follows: TGTGCCACCAGCAGAGAGGGTGATACGCAGTATTTT. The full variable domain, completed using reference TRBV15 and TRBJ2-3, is DAMVIQNPRYQVTQFGKPVTLSCSQTLNHNVMYWYQQKSSQAPKLLFHYYDKDFNNEADTPDNFQSRRPNTSFCFLDIRSPGLGDTAMYLCATSREGDTQYFGPGTRLTVL.